A single sample is the source of the 5 T cell receptor beta chains below, sequenced in a study of CD8 T cells in ankylosing spondylitis. General study points: Characteristic of ankylosing spondylitis blood, it appeared, was a TCR beta motif comprising roughly eight highly homologous variants.

Their cognate antigens are unknown. TCRdb processed the 5' RACE reads anew with MiXCR; each CDR3 protein has one entry. The top ten hold about 6.5% of the sample, which has about 540,000 distinct CDR3 sequences, about 13% seen once. The sample consisted of blood, either unsorted or a sorted T cell fraction (not recorded which). Every receptor here comes from a male donor with ankylosing spondylitis.

The chain uses TRBV15 and TRBJ1-3; the D is unclear. Germline assignment: CDR1 LNHNV and CDR2 YYDKDF (reference sequence). The ends were cut back, 0 bases at V and 1 base at J, with 7 bases in the middle. This CDR3 is built from 15 residues. The CDR3 coding sequence is TGTGCCACCAGCAGAGATCTGGGATCTGGAAACACCATATATTTT. Translation: CATSRDLGSGNTIYF.

The V and J genes are TRBV7-9 and TRBJ1-1; possibly TRBD1 for D (5 bases). There are 13 residues in the CDR3. V lost 0 bases to trimming and J lost 3 bases, with 5 bases between them. Germline V lookup: CDR1 SEHNR, CDR2 FQNEAQ (reference sequence). CDR3 amino acids: CASSLAQDTEAFF. Here the CDR3 DNA reads TGTGCCAGCAGCTTAGCACAGGACACTGAAGCTTTCTTT.

The rearrangement links TRBV5-1 to TRBJ2-7; 9 bases map to TRBD1. CDR1 and CDR2 from the germline V gene are SGHRS and YFSETQ. J lost 0 bases, V lost 4 bases, and 20 bases had no gene match. The CDR3 totals 20 residues. CDR3 bases: TGCGCCAGCAGCCTGGACAGGGGACCAAGTTCGTCAGAGACCTCCTACGAGCAGTACTTC. Its translation is CASSLDRGPSSSETSYEQYF.

The chain links TRBV5-1 to TRBJ1-2, with TRBD1 matching over 7 bases. Germline CDR1 SGHRS, CDR2 YFSETQ. V shed 3 bases, J shed 8 bases, and the junction held 7 bases outside the gene matches. The CDR3 covers 13 residues. CDR3 nucleotides: TGCGCCAGCAGCTGGGGGACAGTCGGCGGCTACACCTTC. Its protein is CASSWGTVGGYTF.

This clonotype was picked up a small number of times. V and J are TRBV6-5 and TRBJ2-3; 8 bases line up with TRBD1. This CDR3 region has 17 residues. Germline CDR1 reads MNHEY; CDR2 reads SVGAGI. After removal of 2 bases from V and 2 bases from J, the junction contained 9 bases not matched to a gene. The CDR3 spells CASSYPRQGQTTDTQYF. The DNA of the CDR3 is TGTGCCAGCAGTTACCCAAGACAGGGGCAAACCACAGATACGCAGTATTTT.